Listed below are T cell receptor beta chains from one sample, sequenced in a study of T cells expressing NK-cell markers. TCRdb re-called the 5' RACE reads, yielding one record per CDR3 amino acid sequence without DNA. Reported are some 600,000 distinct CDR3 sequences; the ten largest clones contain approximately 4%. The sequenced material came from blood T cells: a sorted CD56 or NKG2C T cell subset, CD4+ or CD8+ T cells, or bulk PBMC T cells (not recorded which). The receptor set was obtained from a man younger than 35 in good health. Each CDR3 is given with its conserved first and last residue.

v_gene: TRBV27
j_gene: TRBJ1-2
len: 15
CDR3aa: CASSPTPTGKRSYTF

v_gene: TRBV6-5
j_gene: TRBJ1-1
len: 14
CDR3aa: CASSYWDRADGAFF

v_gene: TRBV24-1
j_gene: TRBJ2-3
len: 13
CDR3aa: CATGTGRTDTQYF

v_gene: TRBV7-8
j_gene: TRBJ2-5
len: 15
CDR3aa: CASSLVGGSGRAQYF

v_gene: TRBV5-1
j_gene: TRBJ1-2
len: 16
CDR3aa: CASSLEGGPTRGGYTF

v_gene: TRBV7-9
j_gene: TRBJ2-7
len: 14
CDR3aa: CASSLNAIHYEQYF

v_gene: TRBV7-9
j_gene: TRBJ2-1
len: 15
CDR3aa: CASSQGQGPYNEQFF

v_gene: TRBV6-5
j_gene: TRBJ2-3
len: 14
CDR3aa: CASSYSSSGNTQYF

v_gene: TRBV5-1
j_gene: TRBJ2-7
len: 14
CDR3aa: CASSLPGQGYEQYF

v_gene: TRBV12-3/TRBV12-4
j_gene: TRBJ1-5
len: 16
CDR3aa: CASSPEGIGSNQPQHF

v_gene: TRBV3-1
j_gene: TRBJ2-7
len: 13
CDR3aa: CASGGDRSNEQYF

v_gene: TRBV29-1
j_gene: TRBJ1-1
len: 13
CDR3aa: CSVVPAENTEAFF

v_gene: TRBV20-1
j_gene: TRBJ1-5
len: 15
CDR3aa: CSASPRIIANQPQHF

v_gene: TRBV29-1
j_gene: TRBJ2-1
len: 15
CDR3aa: CSVVEGRLFYNEQFF

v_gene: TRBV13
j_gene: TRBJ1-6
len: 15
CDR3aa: CASSPRQGLGSPLHF

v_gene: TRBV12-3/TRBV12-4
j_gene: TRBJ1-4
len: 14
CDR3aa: CASSRLTLNEKLFF

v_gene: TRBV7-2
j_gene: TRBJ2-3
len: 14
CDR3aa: CASKTSGRADTQYF

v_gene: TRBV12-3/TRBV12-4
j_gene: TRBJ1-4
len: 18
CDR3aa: CASRNSRDLHVRNEKLFF